This entry lists 15 T cell receptor beta chains sequenced from one sample in a study of blood T cell repertoires in COVID-19. Libraries were prepared by immunoSEQ multiplex PCR; TCRdb keeps only in-frame clonotypes and omits some of them. The table includes about 250,000 clones, about 82% detected once. Material: PBMCs or T cells enriched from blood (not recorded which). Receptors were obtained from a woman in her forties or fifties with acute COVID-19.

The rearrangement joins TRBV6-2 or TRBV6-3 to TRBJ2-7; 7 bases fit TRBD1. With 6 bases clipped from V and 2 bases from J, the junction kept 7 bases outside the gene matches. Germline assignment: CDR1 MNHEY and CDR2 SVGEGT. The CDR3 covers 14 residues. For the CDR3, the DNA is TGTGCCAGCAGCCGGGGACAGTCGCCCTACGAGCAGTACTTC. Amino acids: CASSRGQSPYEQYF.

The genes are TRBV7-9 and TRBJ2-5; 10 positions agree with TRBD1. The CDR3 is made up of 16 amino acids. Unmatched junction bases numbered 10, after V lost 4 bases and J lost 5 bases. Germline CDR1 SEHNR, CDR2 FQNEAQ (reference sequence). The CDR3 DNA reads as TGTGCCAGCAGCTCTCCCCCACCGGGACAGGGGGAGACCCAGTACTTC. As protein: CASSSPPPGQGETQYF.

The V and J genes are TRBV15 and TRBJ2-2, with a weak D call TRBD1 (5 bases). CDR1 and CDR2 from the germline V gene are LNHNV and YYDKDF (reference sequence). Between the trimmed V and J ends, which lost 0 bases and 6 bases, there was a span of 8 bases. The CDR3 has 14 amino acids. The CDR3 coding sequence is TGTGCCACCAGCAGAGACAGGGAAGCCGGGGAGCTGTTTTTT. Encoded protein: CATSRDREAGELFF.

This clone was counted between two and nine times. The chain carries TRBV4-3 and TRBJ1-2; tentatively, D is TRBD1 (5 bases). V was cut by 0 bases and J by 4 bases, with 12 bases left in between. The CDR3 has 15 amino acids. Germline V CDR1 and CDR2: LGHNA, YSLEER. In DNA, the CDR3 is TGCGCCAGCAGCCAAGAGCCGGGGGAAGCCTATGGCTACACCTTC. The encoded protein is CASSQEPGEAYGYTF.

There are a few counts of this clone. This chain joins TRBV6-1 and TRBJ2-7; 7 positions agree with TRBD1. With V trimmed by 4 bases and J by 4 bases, 19 bases remained unmatched. The germline V gene has CDR1 MNHNS and CDR2 SASEGT. This CDR3 has 18 residues. The CDR3 loop reads CASSASHYPGQRIYEQYF. Here the CDR3 DNA reads TGTGCCAGCAGTGCCTCTCACTATCCGGGACAGCGTATATACGAGCAGTACTTC.

V is TRBV7-6 and J is TRBJ1-2; D is uncertain. The CDR3 is made up of 15 amino acids. The V gene's germline CDR1 is SGHVS and CDR2 FNYEAQ. The germline V and J ends were trimmed by 5 bases and 1 base, with 14 bases remaining between them. CDR3 DNA sequence: TGTGCCAGCAGCCCATCCCGGACTTTTAACTATGGCTACACCTTC. Translation gives CASSPSRTFNYGYTF.

This chain uses TRBV9 with TRBJ2-1; possible D gene TRBD2, 6 bases. This CDR3 has 15 residues. Germline CDR1 reads SGDLS; CDR2 reads YYNGEE. The germline V and J ends were trimmed by 4 bases and 1 base, with 12 bases remaining between them. This chain's CDR3 is CASSLRGESYNEQFF. CDR3 DNA sequence: TGTGCCAGCAGCCTTCGCGGGGAGTCCTACAATGAGCAGTTCTTC.

V usage is TRBV4-2 and J usage is TRBJ2-1; the match to TRBD2 covers 13 bases. Germline lookup yields CDR1 LGHNA and CDR2 YNFKEQ. The CDR3 runs 17 residues. Trimming removed 4 bases from V and 0 bases from J; junction bases left unmatched: 3. CDR3 coding DNA: TGTGCCAGCAGCCCACTAGCGGGGGGGAGCTCCTACAATGAGCAGTTCTTC. Its translation is CASSPLAGGSSYNEQFF.

This clone was counted once. The gene calls are TRBV19 and TRBJ1-2; maybe TRBD1 (5 bases). The germline CDR1 and CDR2 sequences are LNHDA and SQIVND (reference sequence). This CDR3 has 15 residues. The ends were cut back, 1 base at V and 4 bases at J, with 13 bases in the middle. The CDR3 nucleotides are TGTGCCAGTAGTATAGGCGGGGCAAGCTTCTATGGCTACACCTTC. It encodes CASSIGGASFYGYTF.

CDR3 nucleotides: TGTGCCAGTAGTAAGCCCGGACAGGGAAATTCACCCCTCCACTTT. Translated, it gives CASSKPGQGNSPLHF. J is TRBJ1-6 and V is TRBV19; 8 positions match TRBD1. Germline V gene data show CDR1 as LNHDA and CDR2 as SQIVND (reference sequence). CDR3 length equals 15 residues. Germline trimming cut 4 bases from V and 7 bases from J; bases unmatched to any gene: 6. Full variable domain (missing parts from reference TRBV19 and TRBJ1-6): DGGITQSPKYLFRKEGQNVTLSCEQNLNHDAMYWYRQDPGQGLRLIYYSQIVNDFQKGDIAEGYSVSREKKESFPLTVTSAQKNPTAFYLCASSKPGQGNSPLHFGNGTRLTVT.

This clone appeared a few times. The chain has TRBV2 and TRBJ2-5, with D unclear. In germline, CDR1 is SNHLY, CDR2 FYNNEI. The germline V and J ends were trimmed by 6 bases and 1 base, with 9 bases remaining between them. The CDR3 runs 13 residues. CDR3 sequence: CASRLTIQETQYF. The CDR3, as DNA: TGTGCCAGCAGGCTAACTATCCAAGAGACCCAGTACTTC.

V is TRBV30 and J is TRBJ1-4, with TRBD1 identical over 8 bases. The germline gives CDR1 GTSNPN, CDR2 SVGIG (reference sequence). The CDR3 length is 16 residues. The ends lost 1 base at V and 7 bases at J; junction bases unmatched: 11. CDR3 in DNA: TGTGCCTGGAGTGGTGGGCCCGGGACAGGCCTTGAAAAACTGTTTTTT. Amino acid sequence: CAWSGGPGTGLEKLFF.

The chain uses TRBV6-5 and TRBJ2-1; possible D gene TRBD1, 6 bases. The germline V gene has CDR1 MNHEY and CDR2 SVGAGI. V was trimmed by 6 bases and J by 4 bases, leaving 16 bases between them. This CDR3 is built from 15 residues. The CDR3 DNA sequence: TGTGCCAGCAGCTCGACAGGTGTCTTATACAATGAGCAGTTCTTC. This gives the protein CASSSTGVLYNEQFF.

The chain uses TRBV11-2 and TRBJ1-2, with a weak D call TRBD1 (5 bases). Trimming removed 3 bases at V and 4 bases at J, with 9 bases between. In germline, CDR1 is SGHAT, CDR2 FQNNGV. This CDR3 is 13 amino acids long. Here the CDR3 DNA reads TGTGCCAGCAGCTTCGACAGTGGCTATGGCTACACCTTC. This gives the protein CASSFDSGYGYTF.

CDR3 DNA: TGTGCCAGCAGCTTAGCCGGGACTGAAGCTTTCTTT. Translated: CASSLAGTEAFF. This chain uses TRBV7-2 with TRBJ1-1; no clear D gene. The CDR3 runs to 12 residues. Per the germline V gene, CDR1 is SGHTA and CDR2 is FQGNSA. Trimming left V 0 bases short and J 5 bases short, with 4 bases between.